The sequence of this T cell receptor (beta chain) was determined in a study of shared clonotypes between healthy human individuals. Study-wide background: CD8 memory received one plate per donor, CD8 naive two, CD4 memory three and CD4 naive three.

Per germline, CDR1 SNHLY and CDR2 FYNNEI. The V gene lost 7 bases and the J gene lost 12 bases, with 16 bases spanning the gap. This CDR3 is built from 12 residues. Here immunoSEQ multiplex PCR was the method, and the copy in TCRdb shows in-frame clones only, minus some. The sample yields nearly 1,000,000 clones, approximately 76% seen once. The study's findings and limits: Non-shared clonotypes had lower generation probabilities than clonotypes shared by all four sorted-subset donors.

Memory CD4+ cells were the fraction left after CD45RA+ naive selection. Worth noting for this clone: What it binds is not known.

The specimen sequenced was memory CD4+ T cells sorted from blood. The subset: CD45RA-negative fraction. The chain has TRBV2 and TRBJ2-1; D is tentatively TRBD1 or TRBD2 (5 bases each). The TCR originated in a man younger than 35 in good health. CDR3 sequence: CASTGRNNWQFF. The CDR3 DNA sequence: TGTGCCAGCACGGGACGAAATAACTGGCAGTTCTTC. The variable domain in full, completed from reference TRBV2 and TRBJ2-1, reads EPEVTQTPSHQVTQMGQEVILRCVPISNHLYFYWYRQILGQKVEFLVSFYNNEISEKSEIFDDQFSVERPDGSNFTLKIRSTKLEDSAMYFCASTGRNNWQFFGPGTRLTVL.